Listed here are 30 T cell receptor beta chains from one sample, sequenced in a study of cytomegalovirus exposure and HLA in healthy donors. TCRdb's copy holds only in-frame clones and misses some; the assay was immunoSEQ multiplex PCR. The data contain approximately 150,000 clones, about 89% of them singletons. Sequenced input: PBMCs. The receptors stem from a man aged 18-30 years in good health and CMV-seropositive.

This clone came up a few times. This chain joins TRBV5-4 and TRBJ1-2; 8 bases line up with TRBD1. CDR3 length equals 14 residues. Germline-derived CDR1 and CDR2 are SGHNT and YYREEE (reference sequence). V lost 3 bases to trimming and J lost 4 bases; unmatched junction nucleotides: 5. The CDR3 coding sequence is TGTGCCAGCAGCTGGACAGGGTTATTCTATGGCTACACCTTC. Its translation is CASSWTGLFYGYTF.

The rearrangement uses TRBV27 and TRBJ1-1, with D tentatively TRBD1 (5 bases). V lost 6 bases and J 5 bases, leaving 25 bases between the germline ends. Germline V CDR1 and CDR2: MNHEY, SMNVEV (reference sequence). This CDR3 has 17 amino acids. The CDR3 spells CASSLIQVGGVWTEAFF. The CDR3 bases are TGTGCCAGCAGCTTAATCCAGGTCGGGGGGGTGTGGACTGAAGCTTTCTTT.

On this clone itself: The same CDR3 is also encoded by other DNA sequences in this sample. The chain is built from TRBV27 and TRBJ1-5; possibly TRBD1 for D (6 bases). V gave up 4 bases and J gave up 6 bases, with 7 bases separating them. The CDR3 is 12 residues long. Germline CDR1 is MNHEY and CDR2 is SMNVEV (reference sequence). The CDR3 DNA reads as TGTGCCAGCAGTTCACAGGGTCAGCCCCAGCATTTT. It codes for CASSSQGQPQHF.

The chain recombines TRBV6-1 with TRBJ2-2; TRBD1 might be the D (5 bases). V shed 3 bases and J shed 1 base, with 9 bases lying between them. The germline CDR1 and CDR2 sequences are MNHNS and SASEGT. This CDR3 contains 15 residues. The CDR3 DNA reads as TGTGCCAGCAGTGAGTGGGGCGAGAACACCGGGGAGCTGTTTTTT. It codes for CASSEWGENTGELFF.

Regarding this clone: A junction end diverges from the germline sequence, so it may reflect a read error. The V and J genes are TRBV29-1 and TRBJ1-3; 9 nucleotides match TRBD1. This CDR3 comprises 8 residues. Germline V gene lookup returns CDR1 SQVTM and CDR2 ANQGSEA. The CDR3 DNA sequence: TGCAGCGCCGGACAGGGGAGTTTT. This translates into CSAGQGSF. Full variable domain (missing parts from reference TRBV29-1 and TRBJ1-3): SAVISQKPSRDICQRGTSLTIQCQVDSQVTMMFWYRQQPGQSLTLIATANQGSEATYESGFVIDKFPISRPNLTFSTLTVSNMSPEDSSIYLCSAGQGSFGEGSWLTVV.

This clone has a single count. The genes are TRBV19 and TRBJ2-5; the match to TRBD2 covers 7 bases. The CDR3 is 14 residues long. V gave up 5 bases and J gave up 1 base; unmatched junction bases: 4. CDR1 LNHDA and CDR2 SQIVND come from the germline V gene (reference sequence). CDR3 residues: CASSPRTSQETQYF. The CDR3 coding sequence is TGTGCCAGTAGTCCCCGGACTAGCCAAGAGACCCAGTACTTC. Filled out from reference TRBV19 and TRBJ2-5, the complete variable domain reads DGGITQSPKYLFRKEGQNVTLSCEQNLNHDAMYWYRQDPGQGLRLIYYSQIVNDFQKGDIAEGYSVSREKKESFPLTVTSAQKNPTAFYLCASSPRTSQETQYFGPGTRLLVL.

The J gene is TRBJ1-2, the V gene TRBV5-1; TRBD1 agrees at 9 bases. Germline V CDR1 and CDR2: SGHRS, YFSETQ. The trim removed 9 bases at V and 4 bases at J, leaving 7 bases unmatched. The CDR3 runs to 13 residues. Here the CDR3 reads CATTGQGGYGYTF. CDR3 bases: TGCGCCACCACGGGACAGGGTGGCTATGGCTACACCTTC. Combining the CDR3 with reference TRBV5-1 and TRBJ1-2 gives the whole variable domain KAGVTQTPRYLIKTRGQQVTLSCSPISGHRSVSWYQQTPGQGLQFLFEYFSETQRNKGNFPGRFSGRQFSNSRSEMNVSTLELGDSALYLCATTGQGGYGYTFGSGTRLTVV.

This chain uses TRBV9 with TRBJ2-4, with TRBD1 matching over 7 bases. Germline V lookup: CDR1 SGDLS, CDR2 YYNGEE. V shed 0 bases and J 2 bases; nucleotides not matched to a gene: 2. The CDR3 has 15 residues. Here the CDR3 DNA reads TGTGCCAGCAGCGTAGACAGGGGAACCAAAAACATTCAGTACTTC. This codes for CASSVDRGTKNIQYF.

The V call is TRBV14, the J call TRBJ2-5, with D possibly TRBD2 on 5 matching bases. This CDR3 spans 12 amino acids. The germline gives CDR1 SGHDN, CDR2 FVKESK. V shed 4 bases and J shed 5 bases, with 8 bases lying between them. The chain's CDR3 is CASSRGRETQYF. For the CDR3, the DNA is TGTGCCAGCAGCCGAGGGCGGGAGACCCAGTACTTC.

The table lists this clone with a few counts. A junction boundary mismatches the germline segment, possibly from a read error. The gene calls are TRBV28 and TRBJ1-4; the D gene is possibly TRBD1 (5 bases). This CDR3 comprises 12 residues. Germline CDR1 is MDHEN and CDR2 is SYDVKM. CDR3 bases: TGTGCCAGCACCTCTCGCGGGGCGGCCCCGGTTTTT. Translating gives CASTSRGAAPVF.

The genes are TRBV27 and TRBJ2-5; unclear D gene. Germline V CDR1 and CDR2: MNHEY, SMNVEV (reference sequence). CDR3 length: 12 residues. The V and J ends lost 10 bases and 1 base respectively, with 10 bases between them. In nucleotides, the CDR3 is TGTGCCACCCTATCCCCCCAAGAGACCCAGTACTTC. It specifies CATLSPQETQYF.

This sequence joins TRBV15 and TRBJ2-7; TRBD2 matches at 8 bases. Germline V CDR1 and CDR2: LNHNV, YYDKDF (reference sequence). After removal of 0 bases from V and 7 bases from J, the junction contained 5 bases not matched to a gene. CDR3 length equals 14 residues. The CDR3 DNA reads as TGTGCCACCAGCAGAGAAAGCGGGAGTGGGGAGCAGTACTTC. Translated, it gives CATSRESGSGEQYF.

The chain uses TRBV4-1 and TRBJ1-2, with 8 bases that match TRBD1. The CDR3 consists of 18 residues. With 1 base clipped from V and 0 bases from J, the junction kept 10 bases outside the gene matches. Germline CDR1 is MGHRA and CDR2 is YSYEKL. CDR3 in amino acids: CASSQGSGTGPPNYGYTF. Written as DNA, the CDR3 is TGCGCCAGCAGCCAAGGTTCGGGGACAGGCCCACCTAACTATGGCTACACCTTC.

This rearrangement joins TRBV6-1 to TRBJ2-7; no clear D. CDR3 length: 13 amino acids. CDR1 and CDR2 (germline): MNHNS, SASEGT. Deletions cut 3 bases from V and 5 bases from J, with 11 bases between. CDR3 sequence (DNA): TGTGCCAGCAGTGATTTGCATGGGCACGAGCAGTACTTC. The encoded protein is CASSDLHGHEQYF.

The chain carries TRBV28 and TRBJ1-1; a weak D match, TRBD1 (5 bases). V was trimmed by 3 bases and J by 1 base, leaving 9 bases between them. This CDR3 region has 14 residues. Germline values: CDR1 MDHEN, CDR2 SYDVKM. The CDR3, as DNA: TGTGCCAGCAGTTTGTCCCAGGGGAACACTGAAGCTTTCTTT. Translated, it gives CASSLSQGNTEAFF.

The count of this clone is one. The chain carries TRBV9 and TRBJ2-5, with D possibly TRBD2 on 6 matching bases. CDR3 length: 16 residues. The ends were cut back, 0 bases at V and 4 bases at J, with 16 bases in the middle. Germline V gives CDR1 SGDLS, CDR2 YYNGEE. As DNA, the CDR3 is TGTGCCAGCAGCGTAGCTACGGGTATCGGGGGAGAGACCCAGTACTTC. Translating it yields CASSVATGIGGETQYF.

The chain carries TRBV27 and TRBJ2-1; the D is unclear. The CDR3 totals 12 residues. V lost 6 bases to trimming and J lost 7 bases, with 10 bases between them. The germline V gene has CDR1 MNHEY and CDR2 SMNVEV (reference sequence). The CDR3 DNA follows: TGTGCCAGCAGCCACCCTAGGAATGAGCAGTTCTTC. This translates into CASSHPRNEQFF.

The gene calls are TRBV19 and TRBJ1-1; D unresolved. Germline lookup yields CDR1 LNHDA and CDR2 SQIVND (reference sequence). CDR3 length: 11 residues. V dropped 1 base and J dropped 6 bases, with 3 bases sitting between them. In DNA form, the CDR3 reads TGTGCCAGTAGTATAGGAGCTGAAGCTTTCTTT. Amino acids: CASSIGAEAFF.

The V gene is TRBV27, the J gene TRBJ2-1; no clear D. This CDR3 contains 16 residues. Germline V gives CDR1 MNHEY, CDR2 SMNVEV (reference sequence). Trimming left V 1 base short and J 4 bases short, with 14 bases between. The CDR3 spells CASSLFIESMYNEQFF. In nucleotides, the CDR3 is TGTGCCAGCAGTTTATTTATCGAAAGCATGTACAATGAGCAGTTCTTC.

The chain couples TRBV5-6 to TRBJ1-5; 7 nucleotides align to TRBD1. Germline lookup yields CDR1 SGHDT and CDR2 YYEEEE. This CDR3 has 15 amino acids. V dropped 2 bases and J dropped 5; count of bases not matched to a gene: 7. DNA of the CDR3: TGTGCCAGCAGCTTTTGGCAGGGGGTCGATCAGCCCCAGCATTTT. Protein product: CASSFWQGVDQPQHF.

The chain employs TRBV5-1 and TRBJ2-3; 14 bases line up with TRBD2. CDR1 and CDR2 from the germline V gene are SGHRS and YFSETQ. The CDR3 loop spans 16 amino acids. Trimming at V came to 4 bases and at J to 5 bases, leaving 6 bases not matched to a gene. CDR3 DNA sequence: TGCGCCAGCAGCGCCGCCGGGACTAGCGGGGGAGATACGCAGTATTTT. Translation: CASSAAGTSGGDTQYF.

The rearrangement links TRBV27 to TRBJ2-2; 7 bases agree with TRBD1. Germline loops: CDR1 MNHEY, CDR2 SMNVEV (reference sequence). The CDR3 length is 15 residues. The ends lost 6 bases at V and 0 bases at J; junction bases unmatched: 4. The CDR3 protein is CASSAGTANTGELFF. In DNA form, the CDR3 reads TGTGCCAGCAGCGCTGGGACAGCGAACACCGGGGAGCTGTTTTTT.

The CDR3 coding sequence is TGTGCCAGCAGTGACCCTTGGGCAGGGAAGCTGTTTTTT. Amino acids: CASSDPWAGKLFF. This rearrangement joins TRBV25-1 to TRBJ2-2, with TRBD1 as a possible D gene (5 bases). Looked up from germline, CDR1 is MGHDK and CDR2 is SYGVNS. V was shortened by 3 bases and J by 12 bases, with 14 bases between the two germline ends. CDR3 length equals 13 residues. The full variable domain, completed using reference TRBV25-1 and TRBJ2-2, is EADIYQTPRYLVIGTGKKITLECSQTMGHDKMYWYQQDPGMELHLIHYSYGVNSTEKGDLSSESTVSRIRTEHFPLTLESARPSHTSQYLCASSDPWAGKLFFGEGSRLTVL.

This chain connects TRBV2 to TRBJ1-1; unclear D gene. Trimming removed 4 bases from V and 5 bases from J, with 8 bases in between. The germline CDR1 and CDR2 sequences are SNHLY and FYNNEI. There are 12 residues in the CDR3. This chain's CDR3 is CASSGPLTEAFF. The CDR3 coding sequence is TGTGCCAGCAGTGGGCCTCTGACTGAAGCTTTCTTT.

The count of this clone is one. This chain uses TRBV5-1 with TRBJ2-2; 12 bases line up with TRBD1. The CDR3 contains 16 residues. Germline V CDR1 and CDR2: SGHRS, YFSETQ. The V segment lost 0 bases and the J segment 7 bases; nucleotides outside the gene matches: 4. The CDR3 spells CASSLEGTGGVGELFF. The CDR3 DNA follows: TGCGCCAGCAGCTTGGAAGGGACAGGGGGCGTCGGGGAGCTGTTTTTT.

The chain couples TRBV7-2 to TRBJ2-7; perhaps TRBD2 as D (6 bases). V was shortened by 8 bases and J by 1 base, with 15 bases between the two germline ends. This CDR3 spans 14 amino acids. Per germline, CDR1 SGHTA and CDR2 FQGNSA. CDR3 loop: CASRASAISYEQYF. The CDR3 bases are TGTGCCAGCCGCGCTAGCGCCATATCCTACGAGCAGTACTTC. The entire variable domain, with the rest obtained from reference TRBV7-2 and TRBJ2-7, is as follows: GAGVSQSPSNKVTEKGKDVELRCDPISGHTALYWYRQSLGQGLEFLIYFQGNSAPDKSGLPSDRFSAERTGGSVSTLTIQRTQQEDSAVYLCASRASAISYEQYFGPGTRLTVT.

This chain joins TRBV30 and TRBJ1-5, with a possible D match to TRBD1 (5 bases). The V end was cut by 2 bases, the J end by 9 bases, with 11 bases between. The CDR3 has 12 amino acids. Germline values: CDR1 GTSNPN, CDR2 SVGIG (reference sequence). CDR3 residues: CAWSLSGGPQHF. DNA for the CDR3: TGTGCCTGGAGTTTATCGGGGGGGCCCCAGCATTTT. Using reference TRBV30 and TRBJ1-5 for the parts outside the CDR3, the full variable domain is SQTIHQWPATLVQPVGSPLSLECTVEGTSNPNLYWYRQAAGRGLQLLFYSVGIGQISSEVPQNLSASRPQDRQFILSSKKLLLSDSGFYLCAWSLSGGPQHFGDGTRLSIL.

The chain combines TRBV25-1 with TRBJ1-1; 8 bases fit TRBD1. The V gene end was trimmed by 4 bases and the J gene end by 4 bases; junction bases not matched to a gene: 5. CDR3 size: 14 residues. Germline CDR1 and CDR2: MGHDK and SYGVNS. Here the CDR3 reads CASSVTGGGTEAFF. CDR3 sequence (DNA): TGTGCCAGCAGTGTAACAGGGGGTGGCACTGAAGCTTTCTTT.

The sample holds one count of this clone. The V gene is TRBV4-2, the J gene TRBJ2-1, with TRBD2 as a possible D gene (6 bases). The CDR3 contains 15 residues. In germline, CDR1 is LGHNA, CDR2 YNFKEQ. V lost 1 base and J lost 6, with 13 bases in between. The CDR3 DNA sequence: TGTGCCAGCAGCCAAGGGGGGGAGGACCTCAATGAGCAGTTCTTC. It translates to CASSQGGEDLNEQFF.

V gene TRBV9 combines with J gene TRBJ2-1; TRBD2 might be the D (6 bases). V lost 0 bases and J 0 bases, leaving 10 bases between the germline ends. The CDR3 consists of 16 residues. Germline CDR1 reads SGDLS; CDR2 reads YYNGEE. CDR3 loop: CASSVDGRSSYNEQFF. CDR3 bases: TGTGCCAGCAGCGTAGATGGGAGGAGCTCCTACAATGAGCAGTTCTTC.